This is a list of T cell receptor beta chains from one sample in a study of CD8 T cells in ankylosing spondylitis. TCRdb processed the 5' RACE reads anew with MiXCR; each CDR3 protein has one entry. The data show around 150,000 distinct CDR3 sequences, roughly 11% seen once. The sequenced sample was blood, either unsorted or a sorted T cell fraction (not recorded which). The receptor source for this set is a female donor with ankylosing spondylitis or in good health (not recorded which). Each CDR3 is given with its conserved first and last residue. The D gene is left open where the match is weak. Clone size appears in some rows only: once, few, many, or a class for an expanded clone.

many	.	TRBV20-1	TRBJ1-1	TGCAGTGCTAGAACCAGGGGAAGGACTGAAGCTTTCTTT	CSARTRGRTEAFF
many	TRBD2	TRBV5-1	TRBJ2-5	TGCGCCAGCAGCCATAGACCGGGACTAGATAGGGAGACCCAGTACTTC	CASSHRPGLDRETQYF
many	.	TRBV7-3	TRBJ2-1	TGTGCCAGCAGCTCTGCCGGGGAGCGCGGGCAGTTCTTC	CASSSAGERGQFF
many	TRBD1	TRBV5-1	TRBJ2-1	TGCGCCAGCAGCTCCCCTGGGGGGACAGGGTACTACAATGAGCAGTTCTTC	CASSSPGGTGYYNEQFF
many	.	TRBV4-2	TRBJ1-1	TGTGCCAGCAGCCAAGATTTCGGGGTTGCCACTGAAGCTTTCTTT	CASSQDFGVATEAFF
many	TRBD1	TRBV24-1	TRBJ1-5	TGTGCCACCAGCGGACAGGGGATAGAGCCCCAGCATTTT	CATSGQGIEPQHF
many	.	TRBV5-1	TRBJ1-1	TGCGCCAGCAGCGCGGGACAGAACACTGAAGCTTTCTTT	CASSAGQNTEAFF
.	TRBD1	TRBV25-1	TRBJ2-1	TGTACCAGCAGTGAGGGACAGGGACCCTACAATGAGCAGTTCTTC	CTSSEGQGPYNEQFF
many	TRBD1	TRBV28	TRBJ2-7	TGTGCCAGCGTTCCGGGACAGCCCTACGAGCAGTACTTC	CASVPGQPYEQYF
many	TRBD2	TRBV14	TRBJ2-1	TGTGCCAGCAGCCTCCTAGCGGCGAGCTCCTACAATGAGCAGTTCTTC	CASSLLAASSYNEQFF
few	.	TRBV7-9	TRBJ2-3	TGTGCCAGCAGTTCCCTGGGTTCCACAGATACGCAGTATTTT	CASSSLGSTDTQYF
.	TRBD2	TRBV20-1	TRBJ2-7	TGCAGTGCTTTAAGCGGGGGAGCCTACGAGCAGTACTTC	CSALSGGAYEQYF
many	.	TRBV20-1	TRBJ2-1	TGCAGTGCTAGCGATACAGATTACAATGAGCAGTTCTTC	CSASDTDYNEQFF
.	TRBD2	TRBV27	TRBJ2-1	TGTGCCACCACCGATAGGACTAGCGGGAGGGCCCACAATGAGCAGTTCTTC	CATTDRTSGRAHNEQFF
many	.	TRBV12-3/TRBV12-4	TRBJ1-3	TGTGCCAGCAGGCAGGGGTCCTTCTCTGGAAACACCATATATTTT	CASRQGSFSGNTIYF
many	.	TRBV5-1	TRBJ1-1	TGCGCCAGCCAGCCCCGGCAGGGTTTTACTGAAGCTTTCTTT	CASQPRQGFTEAFF
many	.	TRBV5-1	TRBJ1-4	TGCGCCAGCAGCGCGGGACCCTCTAATGAAAAACTGTTTTTT	CASSAGPSNEKLFF
many	.	TRBV5-1	TRBJ2-7	TGCGCCAGCAGCCTGGACCCTAAACCCCCATACGAGCAGTACTTC	CASSLDPKPPYEQYF
many	TRBD2	TRBV2	TRBJ2-1	TGTGCCAGCAGTGGGACTAGCGGGGGGGCCCGTGAGCAGTTCTTC	CASSGTSGGAREQFF
many	.	TRBV19	TRBJ1-1	TGTGCCAGTAGTACGTGGGGGTCCATGAACACTGAAGCTTTCTTT	CASSTWGSMNTEAFF
many	.	TRBV5-1	TRBJ2-7	TGCGCCAGCAGCTTGGCCGAGGTTACCACGGGGCGAAGTAACGAGCAGTACTTC	CASSLAEVTTGRSNEQYF
many	TRBD2	TRBV3-1	TRBJ2-1	TGTGCCAGCAGCTCCCAGCCTAGCGGGATATACAATGAGCAGTTCTTC	CASSSQPSGIYNEQFF
many	.	TRBV5-6	TRBJ2-5	TGTGCCAGCAGCTTGAGGGACTTCCAAGAGACCCAGTACTTC	CASSLRDFQETQYF
many	.	TRBV7-9	TRBJ1-1	TGTGCCAGCAGCTTAGTGGAGGGAATGACTGAAGCTTTCTTT	CASSLVEGMTEAFF
many	.	TRBV12-3/TRBV12-4	TRBJ2-4	TGTGCCAGCAGCCACAGGGGTGCGGGGAAAAACATTCAGTACTTC	CASSHRGAGKNIQYF
many	.	TRBV5-1	TRBJ1-4	TGCGCCAGCAGCCGGGAGCGGCAGGGAGGCGAAAAACTGTTTTTT	CASSRERQGGEKLFF
many	TRBD2	TRBV5-1	TRBJ2-3	TGCGCCAGCAGCTTCGGGACTAGCGGGAGGGCGACCCAAGATACGCAGTATTTT	CASSFGTSGRATQDTQYF
.	TRBD1	TRBV12-3/TRBV12-4	TRBJ1-5	TGTGCCAGCAGAAAAGCAGGGGGCCCCCAGCATTTT	CASRKAGGPQHF
few	.	TRBV5-5	TRBJ2-3	TGTGCCAGCAGCTTGGGTCCAGACAATCAGCCCCAGTATTTT	CASSLGPDNQPQYF
many	.	TRBV5-5	TRBJ1-6	TGTGCCAGCAGCTTGGGGGACCCCTGGGGCTATAATTCACCCCTCCACTTT	CASSLGDPWGYNSPLHF
many	TRBD2	TRBV27	TRBJ2-1	TGTGCCAGCAGCTTACGACTAGCGGGGCTCCTAAATGAGCAGTTCTTC	CASSLRLAGLLNEQFF
many	TRBD1	TRBV5-1	TRBJ2-1	TGCGCCAGCAGCCTCCCGGGACAGGGTCAGTTCTTC	CASSLPGQGQFF
many	.	TRBV24-1	TRBJ2-7	TGTGCCACCAGTGACCCGGGGCAGGCAGGTGAGCAGTACTTC	CATSDPGQAGEQYF
many	.	TRBV18	TRBJ2-1	TGTGCCAGCTCACCGGGGGGACAGATCAATGAGCAGTTCTTC	CASSPGGQINEQFF
many	TRBD1	TRBV5-1	TRBJ1-2	TGCGCCAGCAGCTTGATGGGGACAGGGGACGGCTACACCTTC	CASSLMGTGDGYTF
many	.	TRBV5-1	TRBJ2-1	TGCGCCAGCAGCTTGGATATCGCAGGTCCTTATAGTGAGCAGTTCTTC	CASSLDIAGPYSEQFF
many	.	TRBV7-3	TRBJ2-3	TGTGCCAGCAGCGCGACGAGCGATAACTCGGATACGCAGTATTTT	CASSATSDNSDTQYF
many	.	TRBV3-1	TRBJ2-1	TGTGCCAGCAGCGCTACTCGGGCCAATGAGCAGTTCTTC	CASSATRANEQFF
many	.	TRBV2	TRBJ1-5	TGTGCCAGCAGGGAAGACAGGTTCAATCAGCCCCAGCATTTT	CASREDRFNQPQHF
many	TRBD1	TRBV7-9	TRBJ1-3	TGTGCCCTCAGACAGGGGGCTTCTGGAAACACCATATATTTT	CALRQGASGNTIYF
many	.	TRBV20-1	TRBJ1-5	TGCAGTGCTTACCCCCCGCTTCAGCCCCAGCATTTT	CSAYPPLQPQHF
many	.	TRBV20-1	TRBJ2-5	TGCAGTGCGGGACAAACGGGGGAGACCCAGTACTTC	CSAGQTGETQYF
few	TRBD2	TRBV7-2	TRBJ2-1	TGTGCCAGCAGCACCAGCGGGGTCCCCCAAAATGAGCAGTTCTTC	CASSTSGVPQNEQFF
many	.	TRBV10-3	TRBJ2-2	TGTGCCATCAGTATTACCACCGGGGAGCTGTTTTTT	CAISITTGELFF
many	.	TRBV20-1	TRBJ2-1	TGCAGTGCCCCCAGGAGTTACAATGAGCAGTTCTTC	CSAPRSYNEQFF